This T cell receptor (beta chain) is from a study of cytomegalovirus exposure and HLA in healthy donors. This CDR3 is 12 amino acids long. Germline V gives CDR1 MNHNY, CDR2 SVGAGI (reference sequence). Researchers ran the PCR with 60 Vbeta and 13 Jbeta primers. The protocol was immunoSEQ multiplex PCR, while the TCRdb copy is restricted to in-frame clones and leaves out a portion. The sample holds under 200,000 clones; 68% are singletons and the top ten take 4% to 5.5%. This clone has more than one count but fewer than ten. The germline gene is not matched at one end of the junction; a read error may be the cause.

Material for sequencing was PBMCs. This receptor was taken from a woman between 18 and 29 years old in good health and CMV-seropositive. The chain joins TRBV6-6 to TRBJ1-1, with TRBD1 matching 7 bases. The CDR3 DNA reads as TGCCAAACACAGGGGATCCGGACTGAAGCTTTCTTT. Amino acid sequence: CQTQGIRTEAFF.